This T cell receptor beta chain appears in the sequencing data of a study of T-cell reconstitution after alpha-beta-depleted transplantation in children. Study findings and constraints: Several hundred rapidly expanded clones from non-depleted graft cells reportedly supplied alpha-beta T cells about two months post-transplant. Fresh T-cell production supplied most of the T-cell counts and diversity seen one year after transplant.

As concerns this clonotype: Its antigen remains unknown.

The CDR3 has 13 amino acids. V lost 5 bases to trimming and J lost 8 bases, with 15 bases between them. Unique molecular identifiers were used in preparing the TCRbeta library. TCRdb passed the PCR reads through MiXCR, listing each CDR3 protein once. The sample records a few hundred thousand distinct CDR3 sequences, about a quarter being singletons. The chain joins TRBV12-3 or TRBV12-4 to TRBJ1-2; maybe TRBD1 (5 bases). The specimen comprised PBMCs, sampled before TCRalphabeta/CD19-depleted stem cell transplant. The source of this sequence is a boy under two years old with Wiskott-Aldrich syndrome, due to receive a stem cell transplant. The CDR3 is CASSGGARLGYTF. For the CDR3, the DNA is TGTGCCAGCAGTGGAGGGGCCCGGCTAGGCTACACCTTC.